This T cell receptor beta chain was profiled in a study of T cell changes during pregnancy in multiple sclerosis. Worth noting for this clone: Distinct nucleotide sequences in the sample also encode this CDR3.

Clones were read by immunoSEQ multiplex PCR, and TCRdb kept only the in-frame ones, dropping some. Counted here are 93,000 or so clones, less than 95% occurring once; the ten biggest clones make up 0.85% to 0.95%. This receptor was obtained from a female donor with multiple sclerosis, enrolled in a pregnancy study. The specimen was peripheral blood, collected before pregnancy.

For the CDR3, the DNA is TGTGCCAGCAGTTACTCTCGGGATCAGCCCCAGCATTTT. This sequence encodes CASSYSRDQPQHF. The V gene is TRBV6-5, the J gene TRBJ1-5; D is unclear. Germline V gene lookup returns CDR1 MNHEY and CDR2 SVGAGI. CDR3 length: 13 amino acids. Trimming left V 0 bases short and J 5 bases short, with 5 bases between.